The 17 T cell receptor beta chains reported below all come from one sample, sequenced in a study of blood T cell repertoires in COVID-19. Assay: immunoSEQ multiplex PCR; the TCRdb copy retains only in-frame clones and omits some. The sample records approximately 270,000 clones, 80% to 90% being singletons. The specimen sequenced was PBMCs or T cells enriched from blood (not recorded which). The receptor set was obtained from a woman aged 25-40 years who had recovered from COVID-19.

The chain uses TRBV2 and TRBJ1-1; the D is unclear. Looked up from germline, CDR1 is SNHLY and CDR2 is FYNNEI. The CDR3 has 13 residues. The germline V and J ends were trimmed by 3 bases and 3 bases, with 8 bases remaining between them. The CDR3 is CASSENTYTEAFF. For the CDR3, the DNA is TGTGCCAGCAGTGAGAACACCTACACTGAAGCTTTCTTT.

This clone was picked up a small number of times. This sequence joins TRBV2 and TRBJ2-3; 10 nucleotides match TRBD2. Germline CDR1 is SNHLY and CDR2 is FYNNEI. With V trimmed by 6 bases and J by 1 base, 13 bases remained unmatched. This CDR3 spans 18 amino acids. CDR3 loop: CASSSRGLGTSGTDTQYF. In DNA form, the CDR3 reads TGTGCCAGCAGCTCCAGGGGGCTAGGGACTAGCGGCACAGATACGCAGTATTTT.

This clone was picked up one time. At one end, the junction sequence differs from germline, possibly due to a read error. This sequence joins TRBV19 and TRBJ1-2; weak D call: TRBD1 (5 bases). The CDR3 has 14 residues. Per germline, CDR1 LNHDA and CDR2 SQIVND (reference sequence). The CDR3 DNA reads TGTGCCAATAGTCTGGGGCCTATGATTTATGGCTACACCTTC. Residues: CANSLGPMIYGYTF.

The CDR3, as DNA: TGTGCCAGCAGCGCCCCTCTTACTAGCGGGGATCTTATAGCGAACACCGGGGAGCTGTTTTTT. The encoded protein is CASSAPLTSGDLIANTGELFF. The chain links TRBV9 to TRBJ2-2; 10 bases are shared with TRBD2. Unmatched junction bases numbered 17, after V lost 3 bases and J lost 0 bases. Germline V gives CDR1 SGDLS, CDR2 YYNGEE. There are 21 residues in the CDR3.

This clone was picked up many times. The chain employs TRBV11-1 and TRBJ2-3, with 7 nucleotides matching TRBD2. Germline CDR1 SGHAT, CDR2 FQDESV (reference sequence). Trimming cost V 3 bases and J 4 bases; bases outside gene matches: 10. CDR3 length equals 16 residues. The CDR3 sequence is CASSFNFGLGADTQYF. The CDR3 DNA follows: TGTGCCAGCAGCTTTAATTTTGGACTAGGGGCAGATACGCAGTATTTT.

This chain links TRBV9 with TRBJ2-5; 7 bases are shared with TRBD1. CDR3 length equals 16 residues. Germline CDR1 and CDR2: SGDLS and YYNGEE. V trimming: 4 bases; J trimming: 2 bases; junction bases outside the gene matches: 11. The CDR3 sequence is CASSPGARQGQETQYF. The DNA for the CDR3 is TGTGCCAGCAGCCCCGGGGCCCGACAGGGTCAAGAGACCCAGTACTTC.

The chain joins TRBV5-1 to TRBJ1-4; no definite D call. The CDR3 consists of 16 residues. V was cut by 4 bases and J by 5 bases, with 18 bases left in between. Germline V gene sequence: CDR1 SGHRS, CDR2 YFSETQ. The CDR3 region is CASSASGGGRNEKLFF. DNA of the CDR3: TGCGCCAGCAGCGCCAGTGGTGGCGGGAGGAATGAAAAACTGTTTTTT.

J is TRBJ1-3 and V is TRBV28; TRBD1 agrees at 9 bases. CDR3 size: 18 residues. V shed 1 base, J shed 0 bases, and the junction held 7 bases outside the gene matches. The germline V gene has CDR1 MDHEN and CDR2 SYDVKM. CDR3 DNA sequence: TGTGCCAGCAGTTTATCACTAGGACAGGGGTACTCTGGAAACACCATATATTTT. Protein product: CASSLSLGQGYSGNTIYF.

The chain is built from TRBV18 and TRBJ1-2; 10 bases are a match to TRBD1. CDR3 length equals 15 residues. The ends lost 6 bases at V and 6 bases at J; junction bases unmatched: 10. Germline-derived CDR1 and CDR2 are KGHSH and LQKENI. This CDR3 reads CASSLGTGVGHGYTF. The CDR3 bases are TGTGCCAGCTCTCTGGGGACAGGGGTCGGTCATGGCTACACCTTC.

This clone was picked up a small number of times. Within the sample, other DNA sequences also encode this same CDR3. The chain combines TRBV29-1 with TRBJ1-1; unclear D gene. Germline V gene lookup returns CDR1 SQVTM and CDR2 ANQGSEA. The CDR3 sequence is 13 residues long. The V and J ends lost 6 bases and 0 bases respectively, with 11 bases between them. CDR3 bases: TGCAGCGTGGAGGTAAGCATGAACACTGAAGCTTTCTTT. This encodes CSVEVSMNTEAFF.

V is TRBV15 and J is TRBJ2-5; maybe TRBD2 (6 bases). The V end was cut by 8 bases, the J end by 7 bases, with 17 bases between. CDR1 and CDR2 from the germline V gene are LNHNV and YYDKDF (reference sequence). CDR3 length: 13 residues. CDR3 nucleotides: TGTGCCACCGGGACGACCCTGGAGGGGACCCAGTACTTC. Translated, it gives CATGTTLEGTQYF.

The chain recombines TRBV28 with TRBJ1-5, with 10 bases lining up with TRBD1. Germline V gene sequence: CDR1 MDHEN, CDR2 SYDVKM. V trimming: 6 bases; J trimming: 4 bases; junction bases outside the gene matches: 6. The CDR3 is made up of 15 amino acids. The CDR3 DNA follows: TGTGCCAGCAGCCCCCGGGACAGGGGTAATCAGCCCCAGCATTTT. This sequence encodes CASSPRDRGNQPQHF.

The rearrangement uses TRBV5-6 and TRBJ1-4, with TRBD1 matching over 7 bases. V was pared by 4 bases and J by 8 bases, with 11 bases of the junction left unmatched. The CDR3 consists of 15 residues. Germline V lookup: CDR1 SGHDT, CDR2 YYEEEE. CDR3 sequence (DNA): TGTGCCAGCAGCCTGGGAGGGGGCCGGGAAGAAAAACTGTTTTTT. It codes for CASSLGGGREEKLFF.

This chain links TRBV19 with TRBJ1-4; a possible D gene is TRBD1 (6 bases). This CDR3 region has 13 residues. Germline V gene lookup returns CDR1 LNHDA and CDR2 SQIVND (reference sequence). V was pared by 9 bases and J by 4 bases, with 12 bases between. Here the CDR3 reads CASQGYFNEKLFF. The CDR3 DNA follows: TGTGCCAGCCAGGGGTATTTTAATGAAAAACTGTTTTTT.

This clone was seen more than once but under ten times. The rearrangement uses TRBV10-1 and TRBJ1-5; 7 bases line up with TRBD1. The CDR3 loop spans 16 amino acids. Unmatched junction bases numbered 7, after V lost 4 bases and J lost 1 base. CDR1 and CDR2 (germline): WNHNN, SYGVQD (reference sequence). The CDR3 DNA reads TGCGCCAGCAGTGTGTTCCTCAGGGGGAGCAATCAGCCCCAGCATTTT. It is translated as CASSVFLRGSNQPQHF.

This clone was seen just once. CDR3 bases: TGCGCCAGTAAGTCCGGAGCATCAGCTGAAGCTTTCTTT. Protein sequence: CASKSGASAEAFF. The chain recombines TRBV5-1 with TRBJ1-1, with D unclear. Trimming stripped 8 bases from V and 6 bases from J, with 17 bases between. Germline assignment: CDR1 SGHRS and CDR2 YFSETQ. The CDR3 totals 13 residues.

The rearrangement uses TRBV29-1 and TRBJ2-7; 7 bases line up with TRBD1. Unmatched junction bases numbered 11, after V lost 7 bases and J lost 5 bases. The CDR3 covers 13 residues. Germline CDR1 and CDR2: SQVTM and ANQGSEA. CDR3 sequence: CSAGDSRANEQYF. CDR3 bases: TGCAGCGCCGGGGACAGCCGGGCCAACGAGCAGTACTTC.